Listed below are T cell receptor beta chains from one sample, sequenced in a study of shared clonotypes between healthy human individuals. Using immunoSEQ multiplex PCR, the repertoire was profiled, and TCRdb retains in-frame clones only, with some absent. The repertoire includes 2 million to 3 million clones, under 95% of them detected once, and approximately 0.35% sits in the top ten. Sequencing was done on a sample of naive CD4+ T cells from PBMCs. These receptors were taken from a man younger than 35 in good health. Some clones in this sample may be carry-over from other donors' samples. Both conserved end residues are part of each CDR3. Fields, in order: D gene, clone size, J gene, V gene, CDR3 protein, CDR3 DNA. A D gene is named only where the DNA matches it firmly. Clone size is stated in some rows and not others, as once, few, many or a class when expanded.

- | - | TRBJ2-1 | TRBV5-8 | CASSLTTVYNEQFF | TGTGCCAGCAGTCTGACGACAGTTTACAATGAGCAGTTCTTC
- | - | TRBJ2-1 | TRBV5-1 | CASSLVQRMDNEQFF | TGCGCCAGCAGCTTGGTCCAGCGGATGGACAATGAGCAGTTCTTC
- | once | TRBJ2-3 | TRBV18 | CASSPPSADTQYF | TGTGCCAGCTCACCACCTAGCGCGGATACGCAGTATTTT
- | - | TRBJ2-7 | TRBV21-1 | CASSKLSTTKNYEQYF | TGTGCCAGCAGCAAGTTGTCCACCACTAAGAATTACGAGCAGTACTTC
- | once | TRBJ1-2 | TRBV18 | CASSPPAALYGYTF | TGTGCCAGCTCACCCCCCGCAGCGCTCTATGGCTACACCTTC
- | - | TRBJ1-5 | TRBV7-9 | CASSPTGGPQHF | TGTGCCAGCAGCCCTACGGGGGGGCCCCAGCATTTT
TRBD2 | once | TRBJ2-1 | TRBV14 | CASSQRGRADEQFF | TGTGCCAGCAGCCAACGGGGGAGGGCCGATGAGCAGTTCTTC
TRBD1 | - | TRBJ2-7 | TRBV6-6 | CASSLLGTGSYEQYF | TGTGCCAGCAGTCTACTCGGGACAGGGTCGTACGAGCAGTACTTC
- | - | TRBJ1-1 | TRBV19 | CASSMGGRVVTEAFF | TGTGCCAGTAGTATGGGGGGGCGCGTGGTCACTGAAGCTTTCTTT
- | once | TRBJ1-2 | TRBV6-1 | CASTFGQSYGYTF | TGTGCCAGCACTTTTGGACAGTCCTATGGCTACACCTTC
TRBD2 | - | TRBJ2-1 | TRBV7-3 | CASSLMVAGAEDEQFF | TGTGCCAGCAGCTTGATGGTAGCGGGAGCCGAGGATGAGCAGTTCTTC
TRBD1 | - | TRBJ2-1 | TRBV18 | CASSPTGGLRGEQFF | TGTGCCAGCTCTCCGACAGGGGGTCTCCGTGGTGAGCAGTTCTTC
- | - | TRBJ1-3 | TRBV7-8 | CASSTQTVAKGNTIYF | TGTGCCAGCAGCACACAGACAGTCGCGAAAGGAAACACCATATATTTT
- | - | TRBJ1-1 | TRBV7-3 | CASSLEGPMNTEAFF | TGTGCCAGCAGCTTAGAGGGACCCATGAACACTGAAGCTTTCTTT
- | once | TRBJ2-7 | TRBV28 | CASRHFSGLPYEQYF | TGTGCCAGCCGGCACTTTAGCGGTTTGCCCTACGAGCAGTACTTC
TRBD1 | - | TRBJ2-5 | TRBV10-3 | CAIRGTGGPGTSIQETQYF | TGTGCCATCAGGGGGACAGGGGGCCCCGGGACTAGTATCCAAGAGACCCAGTACTTC
- | - | TRBJ2-2 | TRBV19 | CASSIGGAPGELFF | TGTGCCAGTAGTATTGGCGGGGCCCCCGGGGAGCTGTTTTTT
- | - | TRBJ2-7 | TRBV15 | CATSKDYEQYF | TGTGCCACCAGCAAAGACTACGAGCAGTACTTC
TRBD1 | few | TRBJ1-1 | TRBV30 | CAWQGDRANTEAFF | TGTGCCTGGCAAGGGGACAGGGCGAACACTGAAGCTTTCTTT
- | - | TRBJ2-2 | TRBV15 | CATSRVSNTGELFF | TGTGCCACCAGCAGAGTTTCGAACACCGGGGAGCTGTTTTTT
TRBD1 | - | TRBJ2-2 | TRBV19 | CASSVPGTGTFTGELFF | TGTGCCAGTAGTGTACCCGGGACAGGGACCTTCACCGGGGAGCTGTTTTTT